This TCR beta chain is drawn from a study of CD8+CD57+ T cells in acquired aplastic anemia. On the study more broadly: DNA from sorted CD4+ and CD8+ cells averaged around 3 ug.

As to this clonotype: A much larger clone lies one base from this, so it may be a read error. Here the CDR3 omits its conserved ending phenylalanine or tryptophan, so a read error is the likely source.

Only patients with CD8+CD57+ cell expansion on flow cytometry were chosen for sequencing. Genomic DNA was employed as the template in profiling TCR beta VDJ and CDR3. Each CDR3 protein is one row after TCRdb ran MiXCR on the reads. This repertoire shows approximately 300,000 distinct CDR3 sequences, 56% found once; its top ten account for under 1.5%. This CDR3 region has 12 residues. From germline, CDR1 is DFQATT and CDR2 SNEGSKA (reference sequence). Material: sorted CD4+, CD8+, or CD8+CD57+ T cells (not recorded which) from PBMCs. This clonotype was obtained from a human donor with aplastic anemia. V is TRBV20-1 and J is TRBJ2-1; 8 bases fit TRBD1. The CDR3 DNA follows: TGCGGTGCCGGGACAGGCCACAATGAGCAGTTCTCC. It encodes CGAGTGHNEQFS.